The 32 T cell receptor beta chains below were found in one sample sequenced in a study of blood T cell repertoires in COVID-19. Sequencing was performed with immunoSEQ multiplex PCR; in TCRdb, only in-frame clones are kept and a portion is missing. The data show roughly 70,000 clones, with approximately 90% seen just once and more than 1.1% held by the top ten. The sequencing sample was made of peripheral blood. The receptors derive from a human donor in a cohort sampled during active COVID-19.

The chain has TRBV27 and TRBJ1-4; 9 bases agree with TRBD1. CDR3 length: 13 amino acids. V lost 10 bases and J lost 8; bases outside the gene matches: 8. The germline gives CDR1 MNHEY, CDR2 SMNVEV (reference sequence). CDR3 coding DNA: TGTGCCACTACTGGGACAGGGAACGAAAAACTGTTTTTT. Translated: CATTGTGNEKLFF.

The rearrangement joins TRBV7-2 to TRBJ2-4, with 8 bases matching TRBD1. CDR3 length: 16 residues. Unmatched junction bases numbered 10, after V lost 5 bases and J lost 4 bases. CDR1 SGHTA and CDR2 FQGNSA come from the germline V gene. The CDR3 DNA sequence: TGTGCCAGCAGCACCCAGGGGGCGGACGTGAAAAACATTCAGTACTTC. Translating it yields CASSTQGADVKNIQYF.

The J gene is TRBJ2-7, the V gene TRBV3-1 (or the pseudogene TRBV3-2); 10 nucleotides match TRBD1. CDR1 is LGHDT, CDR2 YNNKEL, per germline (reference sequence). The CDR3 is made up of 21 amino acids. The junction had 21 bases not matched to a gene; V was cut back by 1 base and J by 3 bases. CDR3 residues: CASSQGPRRTGGLAAIYEQYF. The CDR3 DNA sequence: TGTGCCAGCAGCCAAGGACCCCGGCGGACAGGGGGGCTAGCGGCCATCTACGAGCAGTACTTC.

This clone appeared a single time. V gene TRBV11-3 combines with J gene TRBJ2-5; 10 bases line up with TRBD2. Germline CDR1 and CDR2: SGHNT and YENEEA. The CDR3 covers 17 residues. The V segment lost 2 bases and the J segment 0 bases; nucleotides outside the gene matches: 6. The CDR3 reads CASSLRYLAGDQETQYF. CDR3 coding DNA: TGTGCCAGCAGCTTAAGGTATCTAGCGGGAGACCAAGAGACCCAGTACTTC.

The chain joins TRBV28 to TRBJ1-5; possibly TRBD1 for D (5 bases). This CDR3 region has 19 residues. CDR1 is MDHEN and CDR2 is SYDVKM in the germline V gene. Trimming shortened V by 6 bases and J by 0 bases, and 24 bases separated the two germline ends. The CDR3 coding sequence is TGTGCCAGCAGCCAGCTCCCCCGGGGGGGGGAGTATAGCAATCAGCCCCAGCATTTT. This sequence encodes CASSQLPRGGEYSNQPQHF.

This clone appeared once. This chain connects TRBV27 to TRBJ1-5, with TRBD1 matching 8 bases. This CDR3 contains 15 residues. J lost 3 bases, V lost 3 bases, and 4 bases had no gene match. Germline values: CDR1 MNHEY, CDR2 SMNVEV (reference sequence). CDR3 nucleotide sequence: TGTGCCAGCAGTTTGGGCAGGGGGCACAATCAGCCCCAGCATTTT. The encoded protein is CASSLGRGHNQPQHF.

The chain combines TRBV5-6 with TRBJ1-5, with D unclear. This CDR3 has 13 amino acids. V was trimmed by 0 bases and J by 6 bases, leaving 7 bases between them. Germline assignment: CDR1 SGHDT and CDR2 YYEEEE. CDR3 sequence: CASSLAGGQPQHF. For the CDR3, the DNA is TGTGCCAGCAGCTTGGCCGGAGGTCAGCCCCAGCATTTT.

In nucleotides, the CDR3 is TGTGCCACCAGCCCACAGGGACCCTACAATGAGCAGTTCTTC. It encodes CATSPQGPYNEQFF. The rearrangement joins TRBV24-1 to TRBJ2-1; D might be TRBD1 (6 bases). Germline CDR1 KGHDR, CDR2 SFDVKD. This CDR3 is built from 14 residues. V lost 7 bases and J lost 2, with 11 bases in between.

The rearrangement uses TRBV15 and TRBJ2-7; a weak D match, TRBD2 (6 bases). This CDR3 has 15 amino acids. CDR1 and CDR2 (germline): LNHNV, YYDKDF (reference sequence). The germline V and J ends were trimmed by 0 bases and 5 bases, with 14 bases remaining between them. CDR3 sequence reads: CATSREGGLQDEQYF. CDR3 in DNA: TGTGCCACCAGCAGAGAGGGGGGACTTCAGGACGAGCAGTACTTC.

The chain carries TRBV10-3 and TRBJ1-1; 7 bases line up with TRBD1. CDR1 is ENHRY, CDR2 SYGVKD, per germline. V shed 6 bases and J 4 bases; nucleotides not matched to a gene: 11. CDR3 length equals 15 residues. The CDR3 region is CAIRDEMTGSTEAFF. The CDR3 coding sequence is TGTGCCATCAGAGACGAAATGACAGGGTCCACTGAAGCTTTCTTT.

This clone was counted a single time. The CDR3 bases are TGCGCCAGCAGCTTCGGGACAGGGTATAATTCACCCCTCCACTTT. It specifies CASSFGTGYNSPLHF. V gene TRBV5-1 combines with J gene TRBJ1-6; 9 nucleotides agree with TRBD1. Germline CDR1 is SGHRS and CDR2 is YFSETQ. CDR3 length: 15 residues. Trimming cost V 2 bases and J 4 bases; bases outside gene matches: 1.

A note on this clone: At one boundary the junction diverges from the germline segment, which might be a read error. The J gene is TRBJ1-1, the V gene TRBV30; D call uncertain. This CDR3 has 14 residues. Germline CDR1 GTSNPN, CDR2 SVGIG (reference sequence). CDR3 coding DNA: TGTGCCTGGAGGTGGGCTTTATCGAACCCTGAAGCTTTCTTT. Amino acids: CAWRWALSNPEAFF.

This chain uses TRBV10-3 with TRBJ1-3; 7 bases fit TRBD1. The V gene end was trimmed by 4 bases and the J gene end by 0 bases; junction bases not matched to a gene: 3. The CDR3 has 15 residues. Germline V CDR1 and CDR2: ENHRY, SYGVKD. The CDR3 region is CAISGGGLSGNTIYF. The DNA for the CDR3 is TGTGCCATCAGTGGAGGGGGCCTCTCTGGAAACACCATATATTTT.

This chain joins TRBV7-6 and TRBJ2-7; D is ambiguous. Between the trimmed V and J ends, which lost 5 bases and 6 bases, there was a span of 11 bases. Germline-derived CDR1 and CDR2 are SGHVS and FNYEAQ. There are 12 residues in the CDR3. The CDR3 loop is CASSLTNSEQYF. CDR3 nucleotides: TGTGCCAGCAGCCTTACAAACAGCGAGCAGTACTTC.

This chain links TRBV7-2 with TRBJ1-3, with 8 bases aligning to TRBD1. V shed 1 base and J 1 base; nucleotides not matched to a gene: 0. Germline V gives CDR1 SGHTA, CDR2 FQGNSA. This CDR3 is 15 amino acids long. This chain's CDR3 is CASSLGQGSGNTIYF. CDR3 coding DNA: TGTGCCAGCAGCTTAGGACAGGGGTCTGGAAACACCATATATTTT.

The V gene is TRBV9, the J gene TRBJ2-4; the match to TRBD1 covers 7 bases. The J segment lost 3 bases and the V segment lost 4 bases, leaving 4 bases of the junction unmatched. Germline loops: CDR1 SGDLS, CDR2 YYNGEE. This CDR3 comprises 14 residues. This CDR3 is CASSQGGHKNIQYF. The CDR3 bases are TGTGCCAGCAGCCAAGGGGGCCACAAAAACATTCAGTACTTC.

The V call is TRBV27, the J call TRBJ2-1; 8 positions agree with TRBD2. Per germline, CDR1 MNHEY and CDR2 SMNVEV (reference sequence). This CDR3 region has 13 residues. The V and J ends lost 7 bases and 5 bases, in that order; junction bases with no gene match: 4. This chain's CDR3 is CASKRELHNEQFF. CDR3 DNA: TGTGCCAGCAAGCGGGAGCTGCACAATGAGCAGTTCTTC.

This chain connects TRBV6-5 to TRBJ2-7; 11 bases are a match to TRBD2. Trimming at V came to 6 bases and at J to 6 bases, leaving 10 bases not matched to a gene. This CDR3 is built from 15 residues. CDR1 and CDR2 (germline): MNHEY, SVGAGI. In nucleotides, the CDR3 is TGTGCCAGCAGCCGAGTAGCGGGAGGGCCAATCGAGCAGTACTTC. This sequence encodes CASSRVAGGPIEQYF.

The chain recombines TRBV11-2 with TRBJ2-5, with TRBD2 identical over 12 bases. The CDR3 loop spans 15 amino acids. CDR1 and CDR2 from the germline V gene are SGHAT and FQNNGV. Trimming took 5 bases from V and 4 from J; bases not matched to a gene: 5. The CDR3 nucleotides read TGTGCCAGCAGCCAACTAGCGGGAGGTTCAGAGACCCAGTACTTC. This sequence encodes CASSQLAGGSETQYF.

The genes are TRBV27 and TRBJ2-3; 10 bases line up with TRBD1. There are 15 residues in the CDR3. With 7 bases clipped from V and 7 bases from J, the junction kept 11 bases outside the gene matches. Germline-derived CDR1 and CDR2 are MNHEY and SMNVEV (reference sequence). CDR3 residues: CASMHRDRGRNTQYF. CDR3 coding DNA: TGTGCCAGCATGCACCGGGACAGGGGTAGGAATACGCAGTATTTT.

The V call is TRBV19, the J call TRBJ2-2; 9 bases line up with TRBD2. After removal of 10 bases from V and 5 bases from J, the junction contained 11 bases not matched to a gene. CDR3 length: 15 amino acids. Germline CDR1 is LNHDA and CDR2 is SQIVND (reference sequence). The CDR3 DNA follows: TGTGCCACCAATAGCGGGAGATCGGGAACCGGGGAGCTGTTTTTT. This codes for CATNSGRSGTGELFF.

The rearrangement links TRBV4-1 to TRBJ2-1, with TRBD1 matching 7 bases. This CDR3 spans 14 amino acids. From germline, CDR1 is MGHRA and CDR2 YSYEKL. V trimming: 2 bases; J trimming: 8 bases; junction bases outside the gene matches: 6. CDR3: CASSQRQGGYEQFF. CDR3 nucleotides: TGCGCCAGCAGCCAACGACAGGGCGGCTATGAGCAGTTCTTC.

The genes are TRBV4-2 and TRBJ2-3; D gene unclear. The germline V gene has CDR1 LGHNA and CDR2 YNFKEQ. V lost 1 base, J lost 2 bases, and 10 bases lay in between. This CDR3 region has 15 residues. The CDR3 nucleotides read TGTGCCAGCAGCCAAGTACTCGGTCTCACAGATACGCAGTATTTT. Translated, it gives CASSQVLGLTDTQYF.

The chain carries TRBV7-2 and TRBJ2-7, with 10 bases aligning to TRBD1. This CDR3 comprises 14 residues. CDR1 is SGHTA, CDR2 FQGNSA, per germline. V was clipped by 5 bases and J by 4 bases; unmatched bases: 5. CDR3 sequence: CASSQTGGGYEQYF. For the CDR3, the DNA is TGTGCCAGCAGCCAGACAGGGGGCGGGTACGAGCAGTACTTC.

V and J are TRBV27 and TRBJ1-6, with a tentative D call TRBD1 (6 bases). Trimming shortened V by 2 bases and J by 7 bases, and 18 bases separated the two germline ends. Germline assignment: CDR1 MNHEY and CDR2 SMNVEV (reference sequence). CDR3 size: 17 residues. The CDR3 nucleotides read TGTGCCAGCAGTTTAAAAGTCTCGGGTCAGGGGAATTCACCCCTCCACTTT. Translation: CASSLKVSGQGNSPLHF.

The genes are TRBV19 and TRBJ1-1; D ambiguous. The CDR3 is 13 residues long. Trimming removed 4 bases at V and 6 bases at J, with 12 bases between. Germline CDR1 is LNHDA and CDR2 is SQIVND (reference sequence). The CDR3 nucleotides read TGTGCCAGTAGTACAGAGTTGTTCGCTGAAGCTTTCTTT. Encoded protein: CASSTELFAEAFF. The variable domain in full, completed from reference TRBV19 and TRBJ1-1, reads DGGITQSPKYLFRKEGQNVTLSCEQNLNHDAMYWYRQDPGQGLRLIYYSQIVNDFQKGDIAEGYSVSREKKESFPLTVTSAQKNPTAFYLCASSTELFAEAFFGQGTRLTVV.

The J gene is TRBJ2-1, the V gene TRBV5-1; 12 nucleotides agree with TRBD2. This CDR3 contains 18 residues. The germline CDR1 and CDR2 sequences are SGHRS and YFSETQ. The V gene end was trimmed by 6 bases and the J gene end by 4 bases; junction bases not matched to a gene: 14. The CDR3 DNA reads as TGCGCCAGCACCCTACCCGTTATGACTAGCGGGAGTTACAATGAGCAGTTCTTC. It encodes CASTLPVMTSGSYNEQFF.

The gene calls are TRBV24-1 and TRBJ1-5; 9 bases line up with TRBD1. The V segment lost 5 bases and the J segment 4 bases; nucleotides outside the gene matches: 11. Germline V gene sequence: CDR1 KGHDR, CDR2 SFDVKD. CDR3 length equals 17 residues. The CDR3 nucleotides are TGTGCCACCAGTGGAGGGGCCGGGACAGGGATGAATCAGCCCCAGCATTTT. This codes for CATSGGAGTGMNQPQHF.

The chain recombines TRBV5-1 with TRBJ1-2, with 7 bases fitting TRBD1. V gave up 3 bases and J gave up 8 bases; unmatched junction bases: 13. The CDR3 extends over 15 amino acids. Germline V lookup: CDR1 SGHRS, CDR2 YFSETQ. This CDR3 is CASSSHVEGAKGYTF. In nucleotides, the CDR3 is TGCGCCAGCAGCTCCCATGTTGAGGGGGCGAAAGGCTACACCTTC.

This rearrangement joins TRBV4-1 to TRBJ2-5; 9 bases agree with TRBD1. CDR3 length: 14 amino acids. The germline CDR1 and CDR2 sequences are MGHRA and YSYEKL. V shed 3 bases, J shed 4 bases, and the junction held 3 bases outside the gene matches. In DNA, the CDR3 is TGCGCCAGCAGCCACCCGGACAGGGGAGAGACCCAGTACTTC. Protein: CASSHPDRGETQYF.

CDR3: CASTPPGQGTWGTEAFF. CDR3 nucleotides: TGTGCCAGCACCCCCCCGGGACAGGGGACCTGGGGCACTGAAGCTTTCTTT. The V gene is TRBV28, the J gene TRBJ1-1; 10 nucleotides match TRBD1. Unmatched junction bases numbered 15, after V lost 7 bases and J lost 4 bases. In germline, CDR1 is MDHEN, CDR2 SYDVKM. CDR3 length: 17 amino acids.

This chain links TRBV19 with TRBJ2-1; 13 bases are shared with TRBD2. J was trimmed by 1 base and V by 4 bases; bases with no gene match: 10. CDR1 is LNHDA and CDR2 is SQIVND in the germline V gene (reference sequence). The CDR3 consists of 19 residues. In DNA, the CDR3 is TGTGCCAGTAGTAAGCTACTAGCGGGAGGGCTTTTTTCCTACAATGAGCAGTTCTTC. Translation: CASSKLLAGGLFSYNEQFF. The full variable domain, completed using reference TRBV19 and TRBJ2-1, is DGGITQSPKYLFRKEGQNVTLSCEQNLNHDAMYWYRQDPGQGLRLIYYSQIVNDFQKGDIAEGYSVSREKKESFPLTVTSAQKNPTAFYLCASSKLLAGGLFSYNEQFFGPGTRLTVL.